The present T cell receptor beta chain was sequenced within a study of neurological immune-mediated disorders. Findings of the study overall: None of the CDR3 amino acid sequences of expanded clones were shared across subjects, and this suggested private repertoires in all groups.

The cDNA was synthesized by 5'RACE incorporating 10-nucleotide random UMIs. TCRdb re-called the 5' RACE reads through MiXCR, storing one row per CDR3 protein. The sample includes under 40,000 distinct CDR3 sequences, more than 6.5% of them seen just once. As healthy controls, volunteers from a blood bank in Maryland, USA, were used. The unsorted libraries had their origin in 2 million PBMCs stored at -80 C. This clonotype was seen many times. No antigen is known for it. V gave up 7 bases and J gave up 5 bases, with 21 bases separating them. The germline V gene encodes CDR1 MDHEN and CDR2 SYDVKM. This CDR3 has 16 amino acids.

This TCR was recovered from a woman in her thirties or forties in good health. The sequencing input was PBMCs. The rearrangement uses TRBV28 and TRBJ2-1; a weak D match, TRBD2 (7 bases). The CDR3 region has the DNA TGTGCCAGCACCTCCGCAAGGGGGGGGACTAACAATGAGCAGTTCTTC. Translated: CASTSARGGTNNEQFF.